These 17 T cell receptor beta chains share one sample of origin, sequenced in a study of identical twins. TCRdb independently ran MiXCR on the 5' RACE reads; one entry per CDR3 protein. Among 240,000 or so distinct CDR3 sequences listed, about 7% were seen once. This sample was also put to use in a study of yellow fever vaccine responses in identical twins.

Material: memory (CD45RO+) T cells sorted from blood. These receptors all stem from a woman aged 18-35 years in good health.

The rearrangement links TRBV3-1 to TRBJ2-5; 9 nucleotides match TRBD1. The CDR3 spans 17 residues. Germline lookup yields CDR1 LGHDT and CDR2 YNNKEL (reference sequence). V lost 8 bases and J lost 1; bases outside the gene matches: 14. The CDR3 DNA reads TGTGCCAGCTCTCGCCAACCAGGGACAGGGAGCCAAGAGACCCAGTACTTC. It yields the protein CASSRQPGTGSQETQYF.

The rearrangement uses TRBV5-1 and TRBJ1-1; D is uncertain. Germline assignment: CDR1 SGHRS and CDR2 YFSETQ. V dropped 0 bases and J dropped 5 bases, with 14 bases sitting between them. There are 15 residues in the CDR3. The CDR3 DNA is TGCGCCAGCAGCTTGGGTACACCCGGATATACTGAAGCTTTCTTT. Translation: CASSLGTPGYTEAFF.

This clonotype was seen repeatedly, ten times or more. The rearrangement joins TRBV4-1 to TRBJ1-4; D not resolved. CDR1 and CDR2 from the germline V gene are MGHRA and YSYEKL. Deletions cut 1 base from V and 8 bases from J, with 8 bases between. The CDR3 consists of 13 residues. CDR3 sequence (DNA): TGCGCCAGCAGCCAAGGGACCTTGGAAAAACTGTTTTTT. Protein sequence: CASSQGTLEKLFF.

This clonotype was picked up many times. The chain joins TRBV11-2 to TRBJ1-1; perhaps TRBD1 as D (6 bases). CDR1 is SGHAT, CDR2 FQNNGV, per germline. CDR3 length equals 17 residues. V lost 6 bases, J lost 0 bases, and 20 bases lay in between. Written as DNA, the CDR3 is TGTGCCAGCAGTCGTACAGGGCTAGGGAGTATGAACACTGAAGCTTTCTTT. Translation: CASSRTGLGSMNTEAFF.

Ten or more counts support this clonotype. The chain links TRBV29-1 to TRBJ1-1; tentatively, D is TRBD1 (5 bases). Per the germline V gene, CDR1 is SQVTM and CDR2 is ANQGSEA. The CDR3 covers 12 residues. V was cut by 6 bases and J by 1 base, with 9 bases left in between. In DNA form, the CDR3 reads TGCAGCGTACCGGGACGGAACACTGAAGCTTTCTTT. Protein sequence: CSVPGRNTEAFF.

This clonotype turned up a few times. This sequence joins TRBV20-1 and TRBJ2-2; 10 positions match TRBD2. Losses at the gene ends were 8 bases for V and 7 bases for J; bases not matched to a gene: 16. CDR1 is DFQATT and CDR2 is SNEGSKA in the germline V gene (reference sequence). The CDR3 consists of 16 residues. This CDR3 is CSPQDLRTSGHGELFF. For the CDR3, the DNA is TGCAGTCCGCAAGACTTGAGGACTAGCGGCCACGGGGAGCTGTTTTTT.

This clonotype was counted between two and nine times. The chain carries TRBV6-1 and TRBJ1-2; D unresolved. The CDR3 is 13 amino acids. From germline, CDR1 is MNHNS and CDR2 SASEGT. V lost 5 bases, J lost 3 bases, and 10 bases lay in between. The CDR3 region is CASSKSSDYGYTF. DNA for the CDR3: TGTGCCAGCAGTAAAAGTTCTGACTATGGCTACACCTTC.

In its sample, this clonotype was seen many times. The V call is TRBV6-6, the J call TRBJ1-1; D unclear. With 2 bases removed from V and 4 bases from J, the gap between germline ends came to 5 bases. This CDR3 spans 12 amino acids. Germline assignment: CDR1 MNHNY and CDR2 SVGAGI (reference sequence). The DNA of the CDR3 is TGTGCCAGCAGTTACGGTGGCACTGAAGCTTTCTTT. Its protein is CASSYGGTEAFF.

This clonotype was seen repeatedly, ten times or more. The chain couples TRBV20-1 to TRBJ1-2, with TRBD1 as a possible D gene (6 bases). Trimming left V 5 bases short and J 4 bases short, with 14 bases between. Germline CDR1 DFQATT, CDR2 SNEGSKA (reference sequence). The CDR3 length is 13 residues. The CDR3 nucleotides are TGCAGTGCTGGAACCGGGACAAGCTATGGCTACACCTTC. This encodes CSAGTGTSYGYTF.

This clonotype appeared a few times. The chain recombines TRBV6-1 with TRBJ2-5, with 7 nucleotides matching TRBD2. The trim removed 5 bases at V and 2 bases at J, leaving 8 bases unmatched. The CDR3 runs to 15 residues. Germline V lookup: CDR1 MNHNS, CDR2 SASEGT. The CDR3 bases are TGTGCCAGCAGTCGAAGCGGGACTAATCAAGAGACCCAGTACTTC. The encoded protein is CASSRSGTNQETQYF.

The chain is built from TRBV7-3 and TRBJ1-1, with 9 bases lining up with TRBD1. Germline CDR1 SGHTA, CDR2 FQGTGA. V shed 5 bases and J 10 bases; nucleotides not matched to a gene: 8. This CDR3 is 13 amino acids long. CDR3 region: CASSDPGQGLAFF. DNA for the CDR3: TGTGCCAGCAGCGACCCGGGACAGGGCCTAGCTTTCTTT.

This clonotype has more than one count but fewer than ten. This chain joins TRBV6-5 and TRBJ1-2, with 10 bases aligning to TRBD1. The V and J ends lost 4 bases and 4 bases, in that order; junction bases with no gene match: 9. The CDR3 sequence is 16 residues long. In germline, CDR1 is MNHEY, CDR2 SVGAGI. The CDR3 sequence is CASSLTGGPYGYGYTF. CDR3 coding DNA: TGTGCCAGCAGTTTGACAGGGGGCCCGTATGGCTATGGCTACACCTTC.

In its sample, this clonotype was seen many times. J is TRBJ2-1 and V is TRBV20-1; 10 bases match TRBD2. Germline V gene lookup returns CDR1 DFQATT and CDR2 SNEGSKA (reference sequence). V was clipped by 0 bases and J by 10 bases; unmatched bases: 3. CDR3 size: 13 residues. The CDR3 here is CSARELAGVEQFF. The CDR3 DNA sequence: TGCAGTGCTAGAGAGCTAGCGGGGGTGGAGCAGTTCTTC.

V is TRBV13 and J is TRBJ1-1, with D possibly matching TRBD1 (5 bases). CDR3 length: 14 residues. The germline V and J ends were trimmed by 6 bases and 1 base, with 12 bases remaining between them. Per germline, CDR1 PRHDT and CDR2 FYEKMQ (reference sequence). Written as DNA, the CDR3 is TGTGCCAGCAGACGATTACAGGAGAACACTGAAGCTTTCTTT. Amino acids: CASRRLQENTEAFF.

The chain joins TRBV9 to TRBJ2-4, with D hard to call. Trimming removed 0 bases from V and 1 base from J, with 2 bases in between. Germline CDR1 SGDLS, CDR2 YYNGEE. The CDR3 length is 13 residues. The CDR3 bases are TGTGCCAGCAGCGTAGGGGCCAAAAACATTCAGTACTTC. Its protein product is CASSVGAKNIQYF. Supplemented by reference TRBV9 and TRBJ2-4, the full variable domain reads DSGVTQTPKHLITATGQRVTLRCSPRSGDLSVYWYQQSLDQGLQFLIQYYNGEERAKGNILERFSAQQFPDLHSELNLSSLELGDSALYFCASSVGAKNIQYFGAGTRLSVL.

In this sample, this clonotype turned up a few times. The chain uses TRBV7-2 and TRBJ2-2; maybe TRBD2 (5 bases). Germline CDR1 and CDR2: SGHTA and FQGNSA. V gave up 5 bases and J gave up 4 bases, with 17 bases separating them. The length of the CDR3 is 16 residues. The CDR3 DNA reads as TGTGCCAGCAGCCCCTTTGGGAGTCTGTCCACCGGGGAGCTGTTTTTT. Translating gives CASSPFGSLSTGELFF.

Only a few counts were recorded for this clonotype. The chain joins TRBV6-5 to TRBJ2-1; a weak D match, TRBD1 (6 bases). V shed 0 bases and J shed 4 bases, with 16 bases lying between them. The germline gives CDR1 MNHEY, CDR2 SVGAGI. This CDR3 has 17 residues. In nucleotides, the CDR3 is TGTGCCAGCAGTTACTCGGCGCCCACAGGGATTTACAATGAGCAGTTCTTC. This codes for CASSYSAPTGIYNEQFF.